The clone carrying this TCR beta chain was seen more than once but under ten times. Its antigen is still unknown. These data belong to a study of regulatory T cells in long-lasting Graves disease. The authors built TCR beta libraries using iRepertoire HTBI primers and Arm-PCR of CDR3 regions. TCRdb reanalysed the multiplex PCR reads using MiXCR and keeps one entry per CDR3 protein. The data show about 470,000 distinct CDR3 sequences, 20% to 25% seen once. V lost 4 bases, J lost 1 base, and 8 bases lay in between. CDR3 length: 13 residues. From germline, CDR1 is DFQATT and CDR2 SNEGSKA (reference sequence). General study points: Small numbers of samples may have cut accuracy.

Time point here: persistent/refractory GD, antithyroid drugs over 5 years with positive TRAb. The TCR library was prepared using RNA isolated from PBMCs. Graves' disease diagnosis was established per American Thyroid Association guidelines. The rearrangement links TRBV20-1 to TRBJ1-5; D is uncertain. The sample was peripheral blood mononuclear cells (PBMCs), taken when the disease was refractory, from a patient treated with antithyroid drugs. The TCR comes from a female donor with Graves disease. CDR3 loop: CSAIPESNQPQHF. CDR3 DNA: TGCAGTGCTATCCCGGAAAGCAATCAGCCCCAGCATTTT.